A selection of T cell receptor beta chains follows, all from one sample in a study of blood T cell repertoires in COVID-19. Clones were read by immunoSEQ multiplex PCR, and TCRdb kept only the in-frame ones, dropping some. The data contain approximately 200,000 clones, roughly 86% of them singletons. The sample taken for sequencing was PBMCs or T cells enriched from blood (not recorded which). The origin of the receptors is a woman aged 30 to 39 who had recovered from COVID-19. Both conserved end residues are part of each CDR3. The order of the fields is J gene, D gene, V gene, clone size, CDR3 DNA, CDR3 protein. D genes are given only for firm matches. Size is omitted from some rows. Given values are once, few, many or a class for expanded clones.

>TRBJ2-6|.|TRBV3-1/TRBV3-2|.
TGTGCCAGCAGCCAAGTCCTCTCTGGGGCCAACGTCCTGACTTTC
CASSQVLSGANVLTF
>TRBJ1-1|TRBD1|TRBV28|.
TGTGCCAGCAGTTTATCGGACAGGGGGGACACTGAAGCTTTCTTT
CASSLSDRGDTEAFF
>TRBJ1-2|TRBD1|TRBV18|.
TGTGCCAGCTCACAATCAGGGGGCAATTATGGCTACACCTTC
CASSQSGGNYGYTF
>TRBJ1-5|.|TRBV18|.
TGTGCCAGCTCACCACAGGGGAATCAGCCCCAGCATTTT
CASSPQGNQPQHF
>TRBJ2-7|TRBD1|TRBV27|.
TGTGCCAGCAGTTTATGGGACAGGGTGAACGAGCAGTACTTC
CASSLWDRVNEQYF
>TRBJ2-3|TRBD2|TRBV6-5|.
TGTGCCAGCAGTTTCGACGGGGGGAGACATACGCAGTATTTT
CASSFDGGRHTQYF
>TRBJ1-1|.|TRBV9|.
TGTGCCAGCAGCGTAGCTCAGGCATCGAACACTGAAGCTTTCTTT
CASSVAQASNTEAFF
>TRBJ2-7|.|TRBV10-3|.
TGTGCCATCGTGCGAAGGGGACTTACACCGTACGAGCAGTACTTC
CAIVRRGLTPYEQYF
>TRBJ2-3|TRBD2|TRBV7-9|once
TGTGCCAGCAGCTTACCCTCTAGCGGGGGTAAAGGAGATACGCAGTATTTT
CASSLPSSGGKGDTQYF
>TRBJ2-1|TRBD2|TRBV7-9|.
TGTGCCAGCAGCTTAATAACGGGAGGGATACTATCCTACAATGAGCAGTTCTTC
CASSLITGGILSYNEQFF
>TRBJ1-2|.|TRBV6-5|.
TGTGCCAGCAGTTCGACCGGCGGGACGGCCTATGGCTACACCTTC
CASSSTGGTAYGYTF
>TRBJ1-2|TRBD1|TRBV4-1|once
TGCGCCAGCAGCCAAGGTGGTGGGGGACAGAACTATGGCTACACCTTC
CASSQGGGGQNYGYTF
>TRBJ2-7|.|TRBV10-3|.
TGTGCCATACAGGGGGGGGCCTACGAGCAGTACTTC
CAIQGGAYEQYF
>TRBJ2-7|TRBD2|TRBV6-5|few
TGTGCCAGCAGTTCAACCGTAGCGGGGGGCCTTGGAGAGCAGTACTTC
CASSSTVAGGLGEQYF
>TRBJ1-2|TRBD1|TRBV5-5|.
TGTGCCAGCAGCTTCCGGGACAGGGGGTTCTATGGCTACACCTTC
CASSFRDRGFYGYTF
>TRBJ2-3|.|TRBV3-1/TRBV3-2|.
TGTGCCAGCAGCCAATCGACACCCCAGGGGGATACGCAGTATTTT
CASSQSTPQGDTQYF
>TRBJ1-1|.|TRBV3-1/TRBV3-2|.
TGTGCCAGCAACGGGGAGAACACTGAAGCTTTCTTT
CASNGENTEAFF
>TRBJ1-2|.|TRBV7-9|.
TGTGCCAGCAGCTCCTCAGCTAACTATGGCTACACCTTC
CASSSSANYGYTF
>TRBJ1-5|TRBD1|TRBV6-5|.
TGTGCCAGCAGCACGACAGGGGTCCAGCCCCAGCATTTT
CASSTTGVQPQHF
>TRBJ2-7|.|TRBV7-3|.
TGTGCCAGCAGCCCATTACAGGGATCCGAGCAGTACTTC
CASSPLQGSEQYF
>TRBJ2-1|TRBD1|TRBV28|.
TGTGCCAGCAGTCCCGGGACAGGGGGTAGGGATGAGCAGTTCTTC
CASSPGTGGRDEQFF
>TRBJ2-6|.|TRBV6-6|.
TGTGCCAGCAGTCAGGGACACACTGGGGCCAACGTCCTGACTTTC
CASSQGHTGANVLTF
>TRBJ1-1|.|TRBV4-1|.
TGCGCCAGCAGCCAAGAGGGCTCGAACACTGAAGCTTTCTTT
CASSQEGSNTEAFF
>TRBJ1-2|.|TRBV29-1|few
TGCAGCGTTGAACCAGGGGACTATGGCTACACCTTC
CSVEPGDYGYTF
>TRBJ2-2|.|TRBV28|few
TGTGCCAGTGGGGGGTGGAACACCGGGGAGCTGTTTTTT
CASGGWNTGELFF
>TRBJ1-5|.|TRBV2|.
TGTGCCAGCAGTGCGAGCGAAGAGATTAGCAATCAGCCCCGGCATTTT
CASSASEEISNQPRHF
>TRBJ2-1|TRBD2|TRBV11-2|.
TGTGCCAGCAGCTTAGGAGAGGGGACTAGGCACAATGAGCAGTTCTTC
CASSLGEGTRHNEQFF
>TRBJ2-3|TRBD2|TRBV20-1|.
TGCAGTGCTAGTCTGGCTAGCGGGAGCTCGGGCACAGATACGCAGTATTTT
CSASLASGSSGTDTQYF
>TRBJ1-1|.|TRBV30|once
TGTGCCTGGAGTCCCGCCCCCGGCTGGGGGCGTGGGGTGTACACTGAAGCTTTCTTT
CAWSPAPGWGRGVYTEAFF
>TRBJ2-7|.|TRBV27|.
TGTGCCAGCAGTTTATCGATAAACGAGAAGGAGCAGTACTTC
CASSLSINEKEQYF
>TRBJ1-1|TRBD1|TRBV19|.
TGTGCCAGTAGTGAACCGGGACAGAAGGCGGCTTTCTTT
CASSEPGQKAAFF
>TRBJ2-7|.|TRBV28|.
TGTGCCAGCAGGGGCGACGGGGGTAACTCCTACGAGCAGTACTTC
CASRGDGGNSYEQYF
>TRBJ1-1|.|TRBV2|many
TGTGCCAGCACTGCAGGGGCGACTGAAGCTTTCTTT
CASTAGATEAFF
>TRBJ1-2|.|TRBV4-2|.
TGTGCCAGCAGCCCCGTGGAGGGGAACTATGGCTACACCTTC
CASSPVEGNYGYTF
>TRBJ2-1|.|TRBV5-1|.
TGCGCCAGCAGCCCCCTGGAGAGCTCCTACAATGAGCAGTTCTTC
CASSPLESSYNEQFF
>TRBJ2-2|.|TRBV27|.
TGTGCCAGCAGTTTAGGGTCACAGGAAATTAACACCGGGGAGCTGTTTTTT
CASSLGSQEINTGELFF
>TRBJ1-2|.|TRBV5-5|.
TGTGCCAGCAGCTCAGGGTCCCCGGATGGCTACACCTTC
CASSSGSPDGYTF
>TRBJ1-1|TRBD1|TRBV18|.
TGTGCCAGCTCGGGGTGGACAGGGCAGGGCACTGAAGCTTTCTTT
CASSGWTGQGTEAFF
>TRBJ2-1|TRBD2|TRBV29-1|few
TGCAGCGTCCGCGCGGGGACTAGCGGGAGTTTGGATGAGCAGTTCTTC
CSVRAGTSGSLDEQFF
>TRBJ2-3|TRBD2|TRBV7-9|few
TGTGCCAGCAGCGTTGGTAGAGGGCTAGCGGGGACAGATACGCAGTATTTT
CASSVGRGLAGTDTQYF
>TRBJ2-1|TRBD2|TRBV13|few
TGTGCCAGCAGCTTACCCGGGACTAGCGCCTACAATGAGCAGTTCTTC
CASSLPGTSAYNEQFF